These 18 T cell receptor beta chains came from one sample sequenced in a study of blood T cell repertoires in COVID-19. The protocol was immunoSEQ multiplex PCR, while the TCRdb copy is restricted to in-frame clones and leaves out a portion. The repertoire includes about 45,000 clones, 82% of them detected once, and around 15% sits in the top ten. The sequenced sample was peripheral blood. All receptors derive from a human donor in a cohort sampled during active COVID-19.

V is TRBV5-1 and J is TRBJ2-3, with 9 bases aligning to TRBD2. The J segment lost 0 bases and the V segment lost 0 bases, leaving 8 bases of the junction unmatched. Germline CDR1 reads SGHRS; CDR2 reads YFSETQ. This CDR3 has 18 residues. CDR3 protein: CASSLADLAGVSTDTQYF. The DNA of the CDR3 is TGCGCCAGCAGCTTGGCCGACTTAGCGGGAGTGAGCACAGATACGCAGTATTTT.

Concerning this clone: Different DNA sequences within this sample yield the same CDR3. The chain couples TRBV7-3 to TRBJ1-1; TRBD1 is a possible D gene (5 bases). The ends were cut back, 5 bases at V and 1 base at J, with 8 bases in the middle. The CDR3 covers 13 residues. The germline V gene encodes CDR1 SGHTA and CDR2 FQGTGA. CDR3 coding DNA: TGTGCCAGCAGCCTGACAGCGAACACTGAAGCTTTCTTT. Translation: CASSLTANTEAFF.

The V gene is TRBV24-1, the J gene TRBJ2-1, with a possible D match to TRBD2 (5 bases). Germline V lookup: CDR1 KGHDR, CDR2 SFDVKD. The CDR3 sequence is 12 residues long. Trimming stripped 11 bases from V and 4 bases from J, with 11 bases between. The CDR3 DNA reads TGTGCCATCGCGGACTTATACAATGAGCAGTTCTTC. Protein sequence: CAIADLYNEQFF.

The rearrangement joins TRBV7-9 to TRBJ2-7; weak D call: TRBD1 (6 bases). CDR1 is SEHNR and CDR2 is FQNEAQ in the germline V gene (reference sequence). There are 14 residues in the CDR3. The V end lost 5 bases, the J end lost 1 base, and 12 bases lay between the germline ends. CDR3 DNA sequence: TGTGCCAGCAGCCCCCGGGACAAATCCTACGAGCAGTACTTC. Translating it yields CASSPRDKSYEQYF.

This clone occurred once. The J gene is TRBJ1-5, the V gene TRBV4-2; maybe TRBD1 (5 bases). CDR3 size: 15 residues. V was trimmed by 0 bases and J by 5 bases, leaving 11 bases between them. Germline V gene data show CDR1 as LGHNA and CDR2 as YNFKEQ. The CDR3 DNA sequence: TGTGCCAGCAGCCAAGATTGGGGAGGGGATCAGCCCCAGCATTTT. Protein product: CASSQDWGGDQPQHF.

This clone has only a few counts. As DNA, the CDR3 is TGCGCCAGCAGTGAGGGGACTAGCCAAGAGACCCAGTACTTC. It encodes CASSEGTSQETQYF. V gene TRBV10-1 combines with J gene TRBJ2-5, with 8 positions matching TRBD2. The CDR3 is 14 amino acids. The germline V gene encodes CDR1 WNHNN and CDR2 SYGVQD (reference sequence). After removal of 2 bases from V and 1 base from J, the junction contained 0 bases not matched to a gene.

In its sample, this clone was seen once. This chain connects TRBV5-1 to TRBJ2-5; D not resolved. Germline V CDR1 and CDR2: SGHRS, YFSETQ. V lost 0 bases to trimming and J lost 2 bases, with 5 bases between them. This CDR3 spans 13 amino acids. The CDR3 loop is CASSLAQQETQYF. The CDR3 DNA sequence: TGCGCCAGCAGCTTGGCGCAGCAAGAGACCCAGTACTTC.

The chain is built from TRBV4-1 and TRBJ1-4; 7 nucleotides agree with TRBD1. CDR1 is MGHRA and CDR2 is YSYEKL in the germline V gene. This CDR3 has 17 residues. V trimming: 4 bases; J trimming: 8 bases; junction bases outside the gene matches: 16. DNA for the CDR3: TGCGCCAGCAGCCCCCTCACCTCATGGACAGGCAAGGAAAAACTGTTTTTT. Its protein product is CASSPLTSWTGKEKLFF.

This clone was counted only a few times. The chain is built from TRBV7-9 and TRBJ2-7, with 9 bases lining up with TRBD2. Germline-derived CDR1 and CDR2 are SEHNR and FQNEAQ (reference sequence). Trimming took 5 bases from V and 6 from J; bases not matched to a gene: 8. CDR3 length: 14 amino acids. The CDR3 coding sequence is TGTGCCAGCAGCCGCCCCGGGACTAGCCCCGAGCAGTACTTC. Encoded protein: CASSRPGTSPEQYF.

The chain recombines TRBV28 with TRBJ1-2, with 8 bases matching TRBD1. The CDR3 totals 16 residues. V dropped 4 bases and J dropped 2; count of bases not matched to a gene: 9. Looked up from germline, CDR1 is MDHEN and CDR2 is SYDVKM. Written as DNA, the CDR3 is TGTGCCAGCAGTTCAGGGGGCGAGAGTGGCAACTATGGCTACACCTTC. As protein: CASSSGGESGNYGYTF.

The chain uses TRBV6-5 and TRBJ2-5; tentatively, D is TRBD1 (6 bases). The CDR3 length is 14 residues. Germline V gene lookup returns CDR1 MNHEY and CDR2 SVGAGI. The V end lost 2 bases, the J end lost 5 bases, and 12 bases lay between the germline ends. The CDR3 loop is CASSYARGWETQYF. The CDR3 DNA sequence: TGTGCCAGCAGTTACGCCAGGGGCTGGGAGACCCAGTACTTC.

This clone showed up just a few times. The V and J genes are TRBV28 and TRBJ2-3, with D possibly matching TRBD2 (5 bases). V was trimmed by 7 bases and J by 4 bases, leaving 18 bases between them. Germline V gene data show CDR1 as MDHEN and CDR2 as SYDVKM. The CDR3 covers 15 residues. The CDR3 DNA reads TGTGCCAGCAACACTCTAGCCGGAGGTGCAGATACGCAGTATTTT. Protein: CASNTLAGGADTQYF.

Only a few counts were recorded for this clone. The chain recombines TRBV5-6 with TRBJ1-2, with D perhaps TRBD1 (5 bases). V was pared by 3 bases and J by 4 bases, with 13 bases between. Germline CDR1 and CDR2: SGHDT and YYEEEE. The CDR3 contains 14 residues. CDR3 coding DNA: TGTGCCAGCAGCTCAACCAGGGCAGTCTATGGCTACACCTTC. The encoded protein is CASSSTRAVYGYTF.

This clone was counted a few times. The chain employs TRBV11-2 and TRBJ2-2; possibly TRBD2 for D (5 bases). The V gene lost 1 base and the J gene lost 4 bases, with 7 bases spanning the gap. In germline, CDR1 is SGHAT, CDR2 FQNNGV. The CDR3 totals 14 residues. CDR3: CASSLAGSTGELFF. The CDR3 region has the DNA TGTGCCAGCAGCTTAGCGGGATCCACCGGGGAGCTGTTTTTT. Full variable domain (missing parts from reference TRBV11-2 and TRBJ2-2): EAGVAQSPRYKIIEKRQSVAFWCNPISGHATLYWYQQILGQGPKLLIQFQNNGVVDDSQLPKDRFSAERLKGVDSTLKIQPAKLEDSAVYLCASSLAGSTGELFFGEGSRLTVL.

This sequence joins TRBV6-5 and TRBJ1-2; D is unresolved. The CDR3 contains 12 residues. Germline CDR1 MNHEY, CDR2 SVGAGI. Trimming took 7 bases from V and 10 from J, leaving 16 bases between them. DNA for the CDR3: TGTGCCAGCATCGGAGGGTCCGTTTCCTACACCTTC. It specifies CASIGGSVSYTF.

This chain's CDR3 is CASRRLAGEETQYF. The CDR3 DNA reads TGTGCCAGCAGGCGACTAGCGGGAGAAGAGACCCAGTACTTC. The gene calls are TRBV5-6 and TRBJ2-5; 12 bases fit TRBD2. The germline CDR1 and CDR2 sequences are SGHDT and YYEEEE. The CDR3 has 14 residues. V lost 5 bases, J lost 3 bases, and 2 bases stayed unmatched.

DNA of the CDR3: TGTGCCTGGAAGGGGCTAGCGGGAGGGCCCTGGGAGACCCAGTACTTC. This gives the protein CAWKGLAGGPWETQYF. This chain connects TRBV30 to TRBJ2-5, with 12 bases that match TRBD2. Trimming cost V 4 bases and J 5 bases; bases outside gene matches: 11. The length of the CDR3 is 16 residues. The germline V gene encodes CDR1 GTSNPN and CDR2 SVGIG (reference sequence).

The chain couples TRBV6-2 or TRBV6-3 to TRBJ1-2; 11 bases match TRBD1. The germline gives CDR1 MNHEY, CDR2 SVGEGT. V was pared by 6 bases and J by 6 bases, with 12 bases of the junction left unmatched. The length of the CDR3 is 16 residues. CDR3 DNA: TGTGCCAGCAGCCCCGGACAGGGGGCGGGTCGGGATGGCTACACCTTC. The encoded protein is CASSPGQGAGRDGYTF.